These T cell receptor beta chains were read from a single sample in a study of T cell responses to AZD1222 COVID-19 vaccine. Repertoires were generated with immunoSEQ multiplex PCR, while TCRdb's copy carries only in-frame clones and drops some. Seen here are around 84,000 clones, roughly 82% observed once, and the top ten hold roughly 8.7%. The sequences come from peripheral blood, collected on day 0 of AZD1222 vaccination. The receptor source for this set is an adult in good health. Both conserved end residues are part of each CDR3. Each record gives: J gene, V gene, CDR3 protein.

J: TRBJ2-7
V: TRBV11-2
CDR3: CASSLGWTNYEQYF

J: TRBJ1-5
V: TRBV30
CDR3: CAWSQGGNQPQHF

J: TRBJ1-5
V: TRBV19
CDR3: CASSSVDRANQPQHF

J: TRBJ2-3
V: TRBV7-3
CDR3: CASSLVPHEGGVADTQYF

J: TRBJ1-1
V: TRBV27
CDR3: CASTLDTEAFF

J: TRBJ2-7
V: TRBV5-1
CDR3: CASSSTGAGYEQYF

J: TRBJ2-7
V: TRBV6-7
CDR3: CASSYNLPGLAGVHEQYF

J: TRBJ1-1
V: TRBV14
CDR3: CASSQELLNTEAFF

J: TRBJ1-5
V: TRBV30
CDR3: CAWSAGPYAQPQHF

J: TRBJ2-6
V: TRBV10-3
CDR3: CASSLGGHLSGANVLTF

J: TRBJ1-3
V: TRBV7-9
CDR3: CASRGASGNTIYF

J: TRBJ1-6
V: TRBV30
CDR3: CAWSLGRDSPLHF